Shown below are 13 T cell receptor beta chains from a single sample sequenced in a study of cytomegalovirus exposure and HLA in healthy donors. The data were produced by immunoSEQ multiplex PCR, yet TCRdb's version contains in-frame clones alone and is incomplete. The sample shows over 100,000 clones, about nine tenths of them seen only once. The sequenced material came from PBMCs. Every receptor here comes from a woman between 18 and 29 years old in good health and CMV-seronegative.

The chain combines TRBV7-2 with TRBJ2-7; D might be TRBD1 (5 bases). The CDR3 is 13 amino acids. Germline V gene sequence: CDR1 SGHTA, CDR2 FQGNSA. The V gene lost 0 bases and the J gene lost 6 bases, with 9 bases spanning the gap. CDR3 coding DNA: TGTGCCAGCAGCTTAGCTGGACAAACCGAGCAGTACTTC. This codes for CASSLAGQTEQYF.

The J gene is TRBJ2-3, the V gene TRBV7-3, with TRBD2 identical over 9 bases. This CDR3 has 16 amino acids. Trimming removed 2 bases from V and 0 bases from J; junction bases left unmatched: 3. CDR1 is SGHTA, CDR2 FQGTGA, per germline. CDR3 nucleotides: TGTGCCAGCAGCTTATTGGCGGGAGGGAGCACAGATACGCAGTATTTT. Protein sequence: CASSLLAGGSTDTQYF.

The chain recombines TRBV6-5 with TRBJ1-1; D gene ambiguous. V was shortened by 5 bases and J by 1 base, with 8 bases between the two germline ends. Germline CDR1 MNHEY, CDR2 SVGAGI. The length of the CDR3 is 13 residues. The CDR3 nucleotides read TGTGCCAGCAGTACTACACCGAACACTGAAGCTTTCTTT. It is translated as CASSTTPNTEAFF.

V gene TRBV2 combines with J gene TRBJ1-5, with TRBD1 matching 8 bases. Germline assignment: CDR1 SNHLY and CDR2 FYNNEI. With 6 bases clipped from V and 6 bases from J, the junction kept 7 bases outside the gene matches. This CDR3 spans 14 amino acids. The CDR3 is CASRGQGAGQPQHF. CDR3 DNA: TGTGCCAGCAGGGGGCAGGGGGCAGGTCAGCCCCAGCATTTT.

The chain couples TRBV18 to TRBJ1-6, with TRBD1 matching 7 bases. Per the germline V gene, CDR1 is KGHSH and CDR2 is LQKENI. V trimming: 3 bases; J trimming: 10 bases; junction bases outside the gene matches: 6. The CDR3 runs to 14 residues. CDR3 DNA: TGTGCCAGCTCACCCGACAGGGCATACTCACCCCTCCACTTT. Residues: CASSPDRAYSPLHF.

CDR3 region: CASRVGWTTGTGALTYNEQFF. In DNA form, the CDR3 reads TGTGCCAGTCGCGTGGGCTGGACGACGGGGACAGGGGCCCTTACATACAATGAGCAGTTCTTC. The chain employs TRBV19 and TRBJ2-1; 10 bases align to TRBD1. CDR1 is LNHDA and CDR2 is SQIVND in the germline V gene (reference sequence). The V and J ends lost 8 bases and 4 bases, in that order; junction bases with no gene match: 26. The CDR3 is made up of 21 amino acids.

This chain connects TRBV5-1 to TRBJ2-1; D is unclear. Trimming stripped 2 bases from V and 7 bases from J, with 22 bases between. Looked up from germline, CDR1 is SGHRS and CDR2 is YFSETQ. The CDR3 sequence is 17 residues long. CDR3 coding DNA: TGCGCCAGCAGCTTCCTTAGTCTAGGCGATCTGCCTAATGAGCAGTTCTTC. Its translation is CASSFLSLGDLPNEQFF. The full variable domain, its missing parts supplied by reference TRBV5-1 and TRBJ2-1, is KAGVTQTPRYLIKTRGQQVTLSCSPISGHRSVSWYQQTPGQGLQFLFEYFSETQRNKGNFPGRFSGRQFSNSRSEMNVSTLELGDSALYLCASSFLSLGDLPNEQFFGPGTRLTVL.

The chain carries TRBV4-3 and TRBJ2-3; TRBD1 might be the D (5 bases). The CDR3 consists of 15 residues. The V end lost 1 base, the J end lost 1 base, and 9 bases lay between the germline ends. Germline CDR1 LGHNA, CDR2 YSLEER. The CDR3 DNA follows: TGCGCCAGCAGCCAAGGAGACAGCCGCACAGATACGCAGTATTTT. Its protein product is CASSQGDSRTDTQYF.

This clone was counted only a few times. The V gene is TRBV6-1, the J gene TRBJ1-1; maybe TRBD1 (5 bases). Germline V gene sequence: CDR1 MNHNS, CDR2 SASEGT. V was trimmed by 11 bases and J by 4 bases, leaving 14 bases between them. The CDR3 spans 12 residues. CDR3 loop: CALGVGGTEAFF. The DNA of the CDR3 is TGTGCCCTAGGGGTGGGAGGCACTGAAGCTTTCTTT.

This clone occurred a few times. The DNA of the CDR3 is TGCAGCGTTCGCAGCTCCTACAATGAGCAGTTCTTC. The encoded protein is CSVRSSYNEQFF. The V gene is TRBV29-1, the J gene TRBJ2-1; the D is unclear. The germline V gene has CDR1 SQVTM and CDR2 ANQGSEA. V lost 5 bases to trimming and J lost 0 bases, with 5 bases between them. The CDR3 spans 12 residues.

The chain carries TRBV9 and TRBJ1-4, with 11 bases identical to TRBD1. V trimming: 0 bases; J trimming: 6 bases; junction bases outside the gene matches: 10. Germline CDR1 is SGDLS and CDR2 is YYNGEE. The length of the CDR3 is 18 residues. In nucleotides, the CDR3 is TGTGCCAGCAGCGTAGGCCGGGGAGGGACAGGGGGATATGAAAAACTGTTTTTT. Protein product: CASSVGRGGTGGYEKLFF.

This clone was detected once. The rearrangement uses TRBV4-3 and TRBJ1-2; 7 bases fit TRBD1. CDR3 length: 13 residues. The ends lost 1 base at V and 4 bases at J; junction bases unmatched: 0. Germline assignment: CDR1 LGHNA and CDR2 YSLEER. CDR3 bases: TGCGCCAGCAGCCAAGGGACAGGCTATGGCTACACCTTC. Protein product: CASSQGTGYGYTF.

The chain combines TRBV6-5 with TRBJ1-2; D not resolved. This CDR3 is 14 amino acids long. CDR1 and CDR2 (germline): MNHEY, SVGAGI. V was shortened by 7 bases and J by 7 bases, with 19 bases between the two germline ends. CDR3 residues: CASTLLGGRGGYTF. The CDR3 coding sequence is TGTGCCAGCACCCTCCTGGGAGGGAGAGGTGGCTACACCTTC.